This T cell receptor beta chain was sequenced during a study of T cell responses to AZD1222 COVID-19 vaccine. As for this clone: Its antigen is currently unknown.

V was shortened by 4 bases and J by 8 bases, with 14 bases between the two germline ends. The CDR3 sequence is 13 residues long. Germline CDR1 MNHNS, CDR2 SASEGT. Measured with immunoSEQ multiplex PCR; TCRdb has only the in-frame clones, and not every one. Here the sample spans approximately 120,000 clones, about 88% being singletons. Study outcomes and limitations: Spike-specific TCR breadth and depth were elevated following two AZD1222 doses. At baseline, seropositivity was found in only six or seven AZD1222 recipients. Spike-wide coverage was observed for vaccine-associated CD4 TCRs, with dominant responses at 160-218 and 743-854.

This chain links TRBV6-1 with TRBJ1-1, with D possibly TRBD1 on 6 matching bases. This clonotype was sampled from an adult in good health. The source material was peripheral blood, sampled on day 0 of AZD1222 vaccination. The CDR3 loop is CASSVTGLGEAFF. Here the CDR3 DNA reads TGTGCCAGCAGTGTTACAGGGCTGGGGGAAGCTTTCTTT.